Below, 15 T cell receptor beta chains from the same sample are listed, as sequenced in a study of control samples from healthy donors and cancer patients. The assay was immunoSEQ multiplex PCR, and TCRdb's table has in-frame clones only and misses some. The sample records more than 95,000 clones, 93% being singletons. Sequenced: blood. These receptors all stem from a man aged 25 to 45 in good health.

This chain connects TRBV18 to TRBJ2-5; maybe TRBD1 (6 bases). Deletions cut 2 bases from V and 5 bases from J, with 15 bases between. CDR3 length equals 15 residues. CDR1 and CDR2 from the germline V gene are KGHSH and LQKENI. The CDR3 DNA follows: TGTGCCAGCTCACCAGGACAGCCGCCCAGGGAGACCCAGTACTTC. It translates to CASSPGQPPRETQYF.

The V and J genes are TRBV24-1 and TRBJ2-6; the D is unclear. The CDR3 is 13 amino acids. Germline CDR1 is KGHDR and CDR2 is SFDVKD. V lost 9 bases and J 0 bases, leaving 5 bases between the germline ends. For the CDR3, the DNA is TGTGCCACCCAGTTCTCTGGGGCCAACGTCCTGACTTTC. Amino acids: CATQFSGANVLTF.

V usage is TRBV6-5 and J usage is TRBJ2-1; TRBD2 matches at 8 bases. Trimming took 6 bases from V and 15 from J; bases not matched to a gene: 4. The CDR3 is 10 residues long. The germline CDR1 and CDR2 sequences are MNHEY and SVGAGI. The CDR3, as DNA: TGTGCCAGCAGCCGGGGGGGGTTGTTCTTC. As protein: CASSRGGLFF.

This sequence joins TRBV6-5 and TRBJ1-1, with no clear D. V dropped 2 bases and J dropped 1 base, with 8 bases sitting between them. Germline lookup yields CDR1 MNHEY and CDR2 SVGAGI. This CDR3 region has 14 residues. The CDR3 nucleotides are TGTGCCAGCAGTTACGGGGTGGCGAACACTGAAGCTTTCTTT. This gives the protein CASSYGVANTEAFF.

The genes are TRBV5-1 and TRBJ1-1; a weak D match, TRBD1 (6 bases). The CDR3 contains 14 residues. V lost 0 bases to trimming and J lost 3 bases, with 9 bases between them. The germline gives CDR1 SGHRS, CDR2 YFSETQ. In DNA, the CDR3 is TGCGCCAGCAGCTTGGGGGGGCCGGACACTGAAGCTTTCTTT. Residues: CASSLGGPDTEAFF.

This chain connects TRBV9 to TRBJ1-2; 7 bases are shared with TRBD1. Unmatched junction bases numbered 14, after V lost 0 bases and J lost 6 bases. The germline V gene has CDR1 SGDLS and CDR2 YYNGEE. The CDR3 runs 17 residues. The DNA for the CDR3 is TGTGCCAGCAGCGTAGTGACAAGGGTGACAGGGAGGAATGGCTACACCTTC. The encoded protein is CASSVVTRVTGRNGYTF.

V gene TRBV6-5 combines with J gene TRBJ2-7, with D tentatively TRBD2 (5 bases). Deletions cut 5 bases from V and 6 bases from J, with 11 bases between. CDR1 and CDR2 (germline): MNHEY, SVGAGI. There are 12 residues in the CDR3. The CDR3 sequence: CASSPAGSEQYF. The CDR3 bases are TGTGCCAGCAGTCCGGCGGGTAGCGAGCAGTACTTC.

This rearrangement joins TRBV27 to TRBJ2-7; D not resolved. The germline gives CDR1 MNHEY, CDR2 SMNVEV (reference sequence). The CDR3 is 13 amino acids. V was trimmed by 2 bases and J by 1 base, leaving 6 bases between them. The CDR3 reads CASSLGRSYEQYF. DNA of the CDR3: TGTGCCAGCAGTTTAGGGCGGTCCTACGAGCAGTACTTC.

J is TRBJ1-6 and V is TRBV6-5; weak D call: TRBD1 (5 bases). From germline, CDR1 is MNHEY and CDR2 SVGAGI. V lost 4 bases to trimming and J lost 8 bases, with 9 bases between them. This CDR3 comprises 13 residues. Here the CDR3 reads CASSSRADSPLHF. CDR3 DNA sequence: TGTGCCAGCAGTTCCAGGGCTGATTCACCCCTCCACTTT.

The chain recombines TRBV9 with TRBJ2-1; 8 bases match TRBD1. The CDR3 is 14 amino acids. The V and J ends lost 0 bases and 7 bases, in that order; junction bases with no gene match: 3. The germline V gene encodes CDR1 SGDLS and CDR2 YYNGEE. In nucleotides, the CDR3 is TGTGCCAGCAGCGTAGGGCAGGGGGCTAATGAGCAGTTCTTC. Translation gives CASSVGQGANEQFF.

The chain joins TRBV27 to TRBJ1-1, with D hard to call. The CDR3 sequence is 14 residues long. From germline, CDR1 is MNHEY and CDR2 SMNVEV (reference sequence). V lost 5 bases to trimming and J lost 8 bases, with 18 bases between them. CDR3 coding DNA: TGTGCCAGCAGTCCTCCCCTTTTACCAGAGGAAGCTTTCTTT. It yields the protein CASSPPLLPEEAFF.

The rearrangement links TRBV2 to TRBJ2-5; D gene ambiguous. This CDR3 comprises 13 residues. V was cut by 3 bases and J by 0 bases, with 5 bases left in between. Germline V gene sequence: CDR1 SNHLY, CDR2 FYNNEI. The CDR3 loop is CASSDLDQETQYF. CDR3 DNA sequence: TGTGCCAGCAGTGACTTGGACCAAGAGACCCAGTACTTC.

This chain connects TRBV2 to TRBJ2-3; 8 nucleotides match TRBD2. This CDR3 has 16 residues. Germline-derived CDR1 and CDR2 are SNHLY and FYNNEI. V dropped 2 bases and J dropped 3; count of bases not matched to a gene: 7. The CDR3, as DNA: TGTGCCAGCAGTGAATGGGACGGGGGGGTTACAGATACGCAGTATTTT. It is translated as CASSEWDGGVTDTQYF.

The V and J genes are TRBV5-1 and TRBJ1-2; D is perhaps TRBD1 (6 bases). The V end was cut by 0 bases, the J end by 2 bases, with 11 bases between. CDR3 length equals 15 residues. CDR1 and CDR2 (germline): SGHRS, YFSETQ. CDR3 DNA sequence: TGCGCCAGCAGCTTGGACCCAGGGGTGAACTATGGCTACACCTTC. It specifies CASSLDPGVNYGYTF.

This clone was recorded only once. The V and J genes are TRBV10-3 and TRBJ1-6; D is possibly TRBD1 (6 bases). CDR3 length: 17 residues. Trimming left V 5 bases short and J 5 bases short, with 19 bases between. CDR1 is ENHRY and CDR2 is SYGVKD in the germline V gene. The CDR3 sequence is CAISSWDKGENNSPLHF. The CDR3 DNA reads as TGTGCCATCAGTAGCTGGGACAAGGGGGAGAATAATTCACCCCTCCACTTT.